This T cell receptor (beta chain) originates from a study of OX40 agonist ivuxolimab in advanced cancers. Study-level information: Patients took ivuxolimab, an agonistic anti-OX40 (CD134) antibody.

V dropped 1 base and J dropped 7 bases, with 18 bases sitting between them. The length of the CDR3 is 16 residues. Germline V gene lookup returns CDR1 SGHVS and CDR2 FQNEAQ. The table came from immunoSEQ multiplex PCR; TCRdb's copy has only in-frame clones and leaves some out. The sample has about 67,000 clones, around nine tenths seen once. The rearrangement uses TRBV7-8 and TRBJ2-3; tentatively, D is TRBD1 (6 bases). The receptor's source is an adult with an advanced solid tumor such as melanoma, head and neck, liver or kidney cancer. This specimen consisted of CD4+ or CD8+ T cells sorted from blood, obtained in a trial of the OX40 agonist ivuxolimab. CDR3 nucleotide sequence: TGTGCCAGCAGCTTAGAGGGGACAAAGATTTCAAATACGCAGTATTTT. Protein product: CASSLEGTKISNTQYF.